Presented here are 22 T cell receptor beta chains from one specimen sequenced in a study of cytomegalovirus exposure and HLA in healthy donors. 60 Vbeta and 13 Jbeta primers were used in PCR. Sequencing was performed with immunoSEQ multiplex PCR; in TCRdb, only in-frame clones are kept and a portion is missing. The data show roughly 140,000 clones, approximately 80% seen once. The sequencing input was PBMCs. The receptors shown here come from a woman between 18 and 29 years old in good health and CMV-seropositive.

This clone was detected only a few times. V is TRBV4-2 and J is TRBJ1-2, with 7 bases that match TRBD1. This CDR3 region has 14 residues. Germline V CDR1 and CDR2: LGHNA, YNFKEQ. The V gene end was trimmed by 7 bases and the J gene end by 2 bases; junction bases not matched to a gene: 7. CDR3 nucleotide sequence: TGTGCCAGCAACCCAGGGGGTACCAACTATGGCTACACCTTC. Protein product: CASNPGGTNYGYTF.

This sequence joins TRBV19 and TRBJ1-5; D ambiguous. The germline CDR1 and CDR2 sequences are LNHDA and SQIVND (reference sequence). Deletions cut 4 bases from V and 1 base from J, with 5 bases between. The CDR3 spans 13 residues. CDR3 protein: CASSTVSNQPQHF. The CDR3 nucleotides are TGTGCCAGTAGTACCGTGAGCAATCAGCCCCAGCATTTT.

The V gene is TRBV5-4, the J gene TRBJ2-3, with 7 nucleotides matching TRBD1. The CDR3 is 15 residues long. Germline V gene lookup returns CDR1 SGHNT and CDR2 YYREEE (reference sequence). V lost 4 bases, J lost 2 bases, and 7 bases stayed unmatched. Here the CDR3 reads CASSPDRTNTDTQYF. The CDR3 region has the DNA TGTGCCAGCAGCCCGGACAGGACCAACACAGATACGCAGTATTTT.

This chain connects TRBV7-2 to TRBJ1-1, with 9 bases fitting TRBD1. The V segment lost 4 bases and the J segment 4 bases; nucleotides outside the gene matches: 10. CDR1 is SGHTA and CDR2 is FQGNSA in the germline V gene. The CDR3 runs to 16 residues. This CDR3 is CASSSVTGGYRTEAFF. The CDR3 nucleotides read TGTGCCAGCAGCTCTGTGACAGGGGGGTATCGCACTGAAGCTTTCTTT.

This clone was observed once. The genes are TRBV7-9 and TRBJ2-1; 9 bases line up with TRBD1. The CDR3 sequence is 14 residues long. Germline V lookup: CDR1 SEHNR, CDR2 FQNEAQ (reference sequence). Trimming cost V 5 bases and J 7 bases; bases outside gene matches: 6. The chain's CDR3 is CASSTRTGVNEQFF. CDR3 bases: TGTGCCAGCAGCACGAGGACAGGGGTTAATGAGCAGTTCTTC.

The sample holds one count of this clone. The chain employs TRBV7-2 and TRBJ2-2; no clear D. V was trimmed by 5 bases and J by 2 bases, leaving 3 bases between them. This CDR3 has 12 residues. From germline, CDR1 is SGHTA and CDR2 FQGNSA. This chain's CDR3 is CASSLNTGELFF. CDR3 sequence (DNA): TGTGCCAGCAGCCTTAACACCGGGGAGCTGTTTTTT.

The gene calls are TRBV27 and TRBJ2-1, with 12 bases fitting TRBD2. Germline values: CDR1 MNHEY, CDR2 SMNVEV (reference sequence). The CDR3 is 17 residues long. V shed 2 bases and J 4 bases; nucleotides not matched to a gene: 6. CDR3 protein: CASSLGLAGGFYNEQFF. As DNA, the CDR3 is TGTGCCAGCAGTTTAGGGCTAGCGGGGGGGTTTTACAATGAGCAGTTCTTC.

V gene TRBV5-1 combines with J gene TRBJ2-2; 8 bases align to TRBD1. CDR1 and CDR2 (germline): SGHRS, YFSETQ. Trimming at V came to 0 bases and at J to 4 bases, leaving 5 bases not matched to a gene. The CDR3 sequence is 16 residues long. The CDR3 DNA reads TGCGCCAGCAGCTTGGGATGGACAGGGTTCACCGGGGAGCTGTTTTTT. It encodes CASSLGWTGFTGELFF. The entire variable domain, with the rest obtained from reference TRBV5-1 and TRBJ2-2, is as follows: KAGVTQTPRYLIKTRGQQVTLSCSPISGHRSVSWYQQTPGQGLQFLFEYFSETQRNKGNFPGRFSGRQFSNSRSEMNVSTLELGDSALYLCASSLGWTGFTGELFFGEGSRLTVL.

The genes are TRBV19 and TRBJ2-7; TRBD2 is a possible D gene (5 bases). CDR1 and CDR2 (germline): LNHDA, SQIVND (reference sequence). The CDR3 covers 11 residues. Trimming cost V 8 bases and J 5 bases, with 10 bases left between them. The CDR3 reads CASVGGNEQYF. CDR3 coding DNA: TGTGCCAGTGTAGGAGGTAACGAGCAGTACTTC.

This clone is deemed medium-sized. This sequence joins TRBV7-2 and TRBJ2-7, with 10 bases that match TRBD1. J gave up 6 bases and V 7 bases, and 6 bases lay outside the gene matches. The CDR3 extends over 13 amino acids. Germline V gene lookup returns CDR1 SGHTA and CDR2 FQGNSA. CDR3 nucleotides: TGTGCCAGCAACACCGGGACAGGGGCCGAGCAGTACTTC. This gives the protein CASNTGTGAEQYF. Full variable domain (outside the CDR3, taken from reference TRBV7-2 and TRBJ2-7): GAGVSQSPSNKVTEKGKDVELRCDPISGHTALYWYRQSLGQGLEFLIYFQGNSAPDKSGLPSDRFSAERTGGSVSTLTIQRTQQEDSAVYLCASNTGTGAEQYFGPGTRLTVT.

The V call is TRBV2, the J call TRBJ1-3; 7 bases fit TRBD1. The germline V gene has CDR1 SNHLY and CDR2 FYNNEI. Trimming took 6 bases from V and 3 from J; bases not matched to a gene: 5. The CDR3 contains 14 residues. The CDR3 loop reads CASSLGQIGNTIYF. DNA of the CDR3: TGTGCCAGCAGCCTGGGACAGATTGGAAACACCATATATTTT.

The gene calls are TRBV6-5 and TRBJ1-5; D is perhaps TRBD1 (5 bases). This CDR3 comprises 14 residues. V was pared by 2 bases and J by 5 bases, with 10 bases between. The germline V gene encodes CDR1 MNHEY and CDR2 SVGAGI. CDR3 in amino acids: CASSYGGKDQPQHF. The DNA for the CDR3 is TGTGCCAGCAGTTACGGGGGGAAGGATCAGCCCCAGCATTTT.

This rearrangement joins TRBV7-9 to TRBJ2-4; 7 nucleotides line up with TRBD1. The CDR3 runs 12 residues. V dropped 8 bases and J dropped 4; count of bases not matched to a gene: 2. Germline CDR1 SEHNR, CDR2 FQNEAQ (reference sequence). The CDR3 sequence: CASRDRKNIQYF. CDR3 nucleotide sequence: TGTGCCAGCCGGGACAGAAAAAACATTCAGTACTTC.

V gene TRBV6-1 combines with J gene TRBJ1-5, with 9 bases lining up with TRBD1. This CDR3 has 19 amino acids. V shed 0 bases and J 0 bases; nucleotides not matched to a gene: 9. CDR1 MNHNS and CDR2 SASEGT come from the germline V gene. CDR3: CASSEAPGTGSYSNQPQHF. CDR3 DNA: TGTGCCAGCAGTGAAGCGCCCGGGACAGGGTCTTATAGCAATCAGCCCCAGCATTTT.

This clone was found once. CDR3 region: CASSLRQGGLDEQYF. The CDR3, as DNA: TGTGCCAGCAGCCTACGACAGGGAGGTTTAGACGAGCAGTACTTC. The gene calls are TRBV9 and TRBJ2-7; TRBD1 is a possible D gene (7 bases). Germline V gene lookup returns CDR1 SGDLS and CDR2 YYNGEE. V lost 4 bases to trimming and J lost 5 bases, with 19 bases between them. CDR3 length: 15 residues.

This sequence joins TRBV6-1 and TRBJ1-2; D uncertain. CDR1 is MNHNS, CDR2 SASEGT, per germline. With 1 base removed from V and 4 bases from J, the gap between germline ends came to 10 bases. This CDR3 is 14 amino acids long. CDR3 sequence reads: CASSEEPAGYGYTF. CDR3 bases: TGTGCCAGCAGTGAAGAACCTGCGGGCTATGGCTACACCTTC.

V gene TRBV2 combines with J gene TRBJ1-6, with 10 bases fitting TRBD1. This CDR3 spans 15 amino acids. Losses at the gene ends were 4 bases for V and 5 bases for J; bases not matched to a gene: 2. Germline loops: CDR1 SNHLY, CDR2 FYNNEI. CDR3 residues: CASSGTGGNNSPLHF. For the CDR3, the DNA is TGTGCCAGCAGTGGGACAGGGGGAAATAATTCACCCCTCCACTTT.

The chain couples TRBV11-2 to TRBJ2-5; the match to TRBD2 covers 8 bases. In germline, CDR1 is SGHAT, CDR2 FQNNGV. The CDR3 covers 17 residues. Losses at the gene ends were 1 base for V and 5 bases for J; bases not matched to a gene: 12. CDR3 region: CASSLVILAGPVETQYF. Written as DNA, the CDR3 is TGTGCCAGCAGCTTAGTGATATTAGCGGGGCCCGTGGAGACCCAGTACTTC. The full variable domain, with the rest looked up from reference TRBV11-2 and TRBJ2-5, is EAGVAQSPRYKIIEKRQSVAFWCNPISGHATLYWYQQILGQGPKLLIQFQNNGVVDDSQLPKDRFSAERLKGVDSTLKIQPAKLEDSAVYLCASSLVILAGPVETQYFGPGTRLLVL.

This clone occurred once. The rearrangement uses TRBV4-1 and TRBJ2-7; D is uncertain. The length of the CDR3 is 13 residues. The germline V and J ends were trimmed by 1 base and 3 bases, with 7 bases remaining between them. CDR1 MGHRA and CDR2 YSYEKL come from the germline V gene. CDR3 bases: TGCGCCAGCAGCCAAGTTGGCCTCTACGAGCAGTACTTC. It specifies CASSQVGLYEQYF.

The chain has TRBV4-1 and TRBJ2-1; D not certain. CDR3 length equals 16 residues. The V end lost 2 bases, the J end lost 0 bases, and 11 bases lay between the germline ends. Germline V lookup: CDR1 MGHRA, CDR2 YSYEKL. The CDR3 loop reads CASSQLGYPSYNEQFF. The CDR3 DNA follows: TGCGCCAGCAGCCAACTGGGCTACCCCTCCTACAATGAGCAGTTCTTC.

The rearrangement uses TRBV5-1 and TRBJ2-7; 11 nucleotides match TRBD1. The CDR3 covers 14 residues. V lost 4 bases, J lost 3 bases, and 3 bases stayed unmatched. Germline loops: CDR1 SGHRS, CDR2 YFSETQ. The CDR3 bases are TGCGCCAGCAGCAGGGGACAGGGGGTCTACGAGCAGTACTTC. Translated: CASSRGQGVYEQYF.

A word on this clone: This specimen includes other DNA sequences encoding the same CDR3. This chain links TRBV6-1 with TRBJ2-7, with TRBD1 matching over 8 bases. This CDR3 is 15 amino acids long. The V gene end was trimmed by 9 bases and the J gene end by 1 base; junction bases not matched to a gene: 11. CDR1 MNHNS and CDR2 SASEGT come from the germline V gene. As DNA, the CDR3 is TGTGCCAGTACCCCCACCGGACAGGGATCCTACGAGCAGTACTTC. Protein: CASTPTGQGSYEQYF.